The 27 T cell receptor beta chains given below trace back to one sample, sequenced in a study of T cells after yellow fever vaccination. TCRdb re-called the 5' RACE reads with MiXCR, one entry per CDR3 protein. The sample contains 320,000 or so distinct CDR3 sequences, 7% to 9% of which appear only once. The sequencing used PBMCs, collected 45 days after the first yellow fever vaccination. These TCRs come from a man aged 18-30 years who received the YFV17D yellow fever vaccine.

This chain connects TRBV28 to TRBJ2-2; perhaps TRBD1 as D (6 bases). Germline CDR1 is MDHEN and CDR2 is SYDVKM. The CDR3 has 14 residues. V was clipped by 2 bases and J by 8 bases, with 12 bases between them. The CDR3 loop reads CASSLNQGMGELFF. CDR3 bases: TGTGCCAGCAGTTTAAATCAGGGGATGGGGGAGCTGTTTTTT.

This clonotype was seen a handful of times. V usage is TRBV29-1 and J usage is TRBJ1-1, with D perhaps matching TRBD1 (6 bases). The V gene lost 3 bases and the J gene lost 4 bases, with 12 bases spanning the gap. This CDR3 is built from 13 residues. Germline assignment: CDR1 SQVTM and CDR2 ANQGSEA. CDR3 loop: CSVDRTEGTEAFF. CDR3 nucleotides: TGCAGCGTTGACCGGACAGAGGGCACTGAAGCTTTCTTT.

This clonotype has a handful of counts. The J gene is TRBJ1-6, the V gene TRBV28; D is perhaps TRBD1 (6 bases). Germline lookup yields CDR1 MDHEN and CDR2 SYDVKM. The CDR3 has 12 residues. Deletions cut 6 bases from V and 10 bases from J, with 10 bases between. CDR3 sequence (DNA): TGTGCCAGCAGGTCACAGGGATCACCCCTCCACTTT. This encodes CASRSQGSPLHF.

The chain employs TRBV11-2 and TRBJ2-1; the D is unclear. V was clipped by 6 bases and J by 8 bases, with 11 bases between them. CDR1 is SGHAT and CDR2 is FQNNGV in the germline V gene. There are 12 residues in the CDR3. The DNA of the CDR3 is TGTGCCAGCAGTTTGTACTGGGATGAGCAGTTCTTC. Its translation: CASSLYWDEQFF.

This rearrangement joins TRBV19 to TRBJ2-7; TRBD2 matches 9 bases. The germline V gene has CDR1 LNHDA and CDR2 SQIVND (reference sequence). With 1 base clipped from V and 3 bases from J, the junction kept 10 bases outside the gene matches. The CDR3 contains 17 residues. The CDR3 DNA reads TGTGCCAGTAGTATAGCTTCTCTAGCGGGGAATCTCTACGAGCAGTACTTC. Translation gives CASSIASLAGNLYEQYF.

The V call is TRBV12-3 or TRBV12-4, the J call TRBJ2-2; tentatively, D is TRBD1 (6 bases). The CDR3 is made up of 20 amino acids. V lost 1 base to trimming and J lost 1 base, with 22 bases between them. The CDR3 region has the DNA TGTGCCAGCAGTTTAGATCCGGGACAACTCTTCCTCGGGAACACCGGGGAGCTGTTTTTT. This translates into CASSLDPGQLFLGNTGELFF.

This rearrangement joins TRBV10-3 to TRBJ2-3, with 8 bases aligning to TRBD2. The CDR3 is 16 residues long. V gave up 3 bases and J gave up 2 bases; unmatched junction bases: 7. The V gene's germline CDR1 is ENHRY and CDR2 SYGVKD. In DNA form, the CDR3 reads TGTGCCATCAGTGATCATCGGGGGGGATACACAGATACGCAGTATTTT. This encodes CAISDHRGGYTDTQYF.

The rearrangement links TRBV7-9 to TRBJ2-2; D remains ambiguous. Germline V lookup: CDR1 SEHNR, CDR2 FQNEAQ (reference sequence). The germline V and J ends were trimmed by 8 bases and 4 bases, with 8 bases remaining between them. CDR3 length: 12 residues. This CDR3 is CASHRGTGELFF. As DNA, the CDR3 is TGTGCCAGCCACAGAGGCACCGGGGAGCTGTTTTTT.

The rearrangement links TRBV3-1 to TRBJ2-5; no reliable D call. Germline V gene sequence: CDR1 LGHDT, CDR2 YNNKEL (reference sequence). The germline V and J ends were trimmed by 1 base and 8 bases, with 2 bases remaining between them. The CDR3 runs 10 residues. The CDR3 DNA sequence: TGTGCCAGCAGCCAAGCAACCCAGTACTTC. It yields the protein CASSQATQYF.

This clonotype was counted between two and nine times. J is TRBJ2-7 and V is TRBV12-3 or TRBV12-4; either TRBD1 or TRBD2 may fit D (5 bases each). V was shortened by 2 bases and J by 5 bases, with 10 bases between the two germline ends. This CDR3 is 13 amino acids long. The CDR3 region is CASSLNRRNEQYF. The CDR3, as DNA: TGTGCCAGCAGTTTAAACAGGAGGAACGAGCAGTACTTC.

This sequence joins TRBV6-2 or TRBV6-3 and TRBJ2-7; TRBD2 agrees at 8 bases. Losses at the gene ends were 3 bases for V and 2 bases for J; bases not matched to a gene: 6. Per the germline V gene, CDR1 is MNHEY and CDR2 is SVGEGT. The CDR3 loop spans 15 amino acids. CDR3 protein: CASSYGGGPAYEQYF. The CDR3 region has the DNA TGTGCCAGCAGTTATGGCGGGGGGCCAGCCTACGAGCAGTACTTC.

This clonotype was observed a few times. The chain employs TRBV6-5 and TRBJ2-2; D not certain. Germline V CDR1 and CDR2: MNHEY, SVGAGI. V was shortened by 5 bases and J by 6 bases, with 10 bases between the two germline ends. The CDR3 runs 13 residues. CDR3 DNA: TGTGCCAGCAGTCACCGGGCCTCCGGGGAGCTGTTTTTT. It yields the protein CASSHRASGELFF.

This chain joins TRBV5-4 and TRBJ2-1, with D perhaps matching TRBD2 (5 bases). Looked up from germline, CDR1 is SGHNT and CDR2 is YYREEE (reference sequence). Trimming stripped 6 bases from V and 1 base from J, with 14 bases between. This CDR3 spans 15 amino acids. The CDR3 region has the DNA TGTGCCAGCACCTCCCCTAGCAGGTCCTACAATGAGCAGTTCTTC. It yields the protein CASTSPSRSYNEQFF.

In this sample, this clonotype turned up a few times. This chain connects TRBV7-2 to TRBJ1-1; 9 bases are a match to TRBD1. Trimming took 2 bases from V and 5 from J; bases not matched to a gene: 6. Germline values: CDR1 SGHTA, CDR2 FQGNSA. The length of the CDR3 is 15 residues. The CDR3 coding sequence is TGTGCCAGCAGCTTACGGACAGGGGTAGGAACTGAAGCTTTCTTT. It encodes CASSLRTGVGTEAFF.

This clonotype has just a few counts. The chain is built from TRBV6-2 or TRBV6-3 and TRBJ2-7; 8 nucleotides agree with TRBD2. V lost 0 bases and J lost 1; bases outside the gene matches: 5. Germline V lookup: CDR1 MNHEY, CDR2 SVGEGT. The CDR3 runs 16 residues. The DNA of the CDR3 is TGTGCCAGCAGTTACTCACCCAGCGGGGGATCCTACGAGCAGTACGTC. This sequence encodes CASSYSPSGGSYEQYV.

The chain is built from TRBV5-1 and TRBJ2-5, with a tentative D call TRBD1 (6 bases). CDR3 length: 15 amino acids. Per germline, CDR1 SGHRS and CDR2 YFSETQ. The germline V and J ends were trimmed by 4 bases and 2 bases, with 15 bases remaining between them. The CDR3, as DNA: TGCGCCAGCAGCCCTACAGGGTCTCCTCAAGAGACCCAGTACTTC. Translated, it gives CASSPTGSPQETQYF.

This clonotype appeared a few times. This chain links TRBV19 with TRBJ2-7; D tentatively reads TRBD1 or TRBD2 (6 bases each). Germline CDR1 LNHDA, CDR2 SQIVND (reference sequence). Trimming removed 3 bases from V and 2 bases from J, with 11 bases in between. The CDR3 runs to 14 residues. CDR3 sequence reads: CASSIGGHPYEQYF. As DNA, the CDR3 is TGTGCCAGTAGTATCGGGGGCCACCCCTACGAGCAGTACTTC.

V usage is TRBV11-3 and J usage is TRBJ2-3; 8 bases map to TRBD2. CDR3 length: 14 residues. The trim removed 4 bases at V and 5 bases at J, leaving 5 bases unmatched. CDR1 and CDR2 from the germline V gene are SGHNT and YENEEA. DNA of the CDR3: TGTGCCAGCAGCTCCGGGACTAGTTTAGATACGCAGTATTTT. Its protein product is CASSSGTSLDTQYF.

The J gene is TRBJ2-5, the V gene TRBV6-2 or TRBV6-3; 8 bases line up with TRBD2. CDR1 and CDR2 from the germline V gene are MNHEY and SVGEGT. The CDR3 contains 15 residues. The V gene end was trimmed by 7 bases and the J gene end by 5 bases; junction bases not matched to a gene: 12. CDR3 DNA sequence: TGTGCCAGCACCGCAAGCGGGGGCCTAGGGGAGACCCAGTACTTC. Translating gives CASTASGGLGETQYF.

The J gene is TRBJ2-3, the V gene TRBV14, with TRBD1 matching 7 bases. Germline values: CDR1 SGHDN, CDR2 FVKESK. The junction had 9 bases not matched to a gene; V was cut back by 0 bases and J by 6 bases. This CDR3 is built from 16 residues. The CDR3 sequence: CASSQERGLRDDTQYF. DNA for the CDR3: TGTGCCAGCAGCCAAGAAAGGGGGCTACGAGACGATACGCAGTATTTT.

This clonotype has a count of ten or more. The chain combines TRBV11-2 with TRBJ2-1; D perhaps matches TRBD1 (6 bases). The V end was cut by 6 bases, the J end by 0 bases, with 18 bases between. Germline values: CDR1 SGHAT, CDR2 FQNNGV. This CDR3 contains 17 residues. The CDR3 DNA reads as TGTGCCAGCAGAGTCTGGGGGCGCAAGAGCTCCTACAATGAGCAGTTCTTC. Translation gives CASRVWGRKSSYNEQFF. The full variable domain, rest sourced from reference TRBV11-2 and TRBJ2-1, is EAGVAQSPRYKIIEKRQSVAFWCNPISGHATLYWYQQILGQGPKLLIQFQNNGVVDDSQLPKDRFSAERLKGVDSTLKIQPAKLEDSAVYLCASRVWGRKSSYNEQFFGPGTRLTVL.

This clonotype was detected only a few times. The J gene is TRBJ2-7, the V gene TRBV6-1; 9 positions match TRBD1. After removal of 7 bases from V and 2 bases from J, the junction contained 3 bases not matched to a gene. The CDR3 loop spans 13 amino acids. Germline assignment: CDR1 MNHNS and CDR2 SASEGT. The DNA of the CDR3 is TGTGCCAGCACTGGACAGGGGCCCTACGAGCAGTACGTC. This sequence encodes CASTGQGPYEQYV.

This chain connects TRBV20-1 to TRBJ2-5; 7 nucleotides align to TRBD1. V shed 5 bases and J 7 bases; nucleotides not matched to a gene: 4. CDR1 and CDR2 from the germline V gene are DFQATT and SNEGSKA (reference sequence). The CDR3 runs to 11 residues. The CDR3 DNA is TGCAGTGCTGGGACAGCACGGACCCAGTACTTC. Translated: CSAGTARTQYF.

This clonotype showed up many times. The rearrangement uses TRBV4-1 and TRBJ1-2; D not certain. Germline loops: CDR1 MGHRA, CDR2 YSYEKL. This CDR3 comprises 13 residues. Trimming took 0 bases from V and 8 from J, leaving 10 bases between them. The CDR3 region has the DNA TGCGCCAGCAGCCAAGAAGTAGGGAGAGGCTACACCTTC. Its protein is CASSQEVGRGYTF.

This chain links TRBV7-8 with TRBJ2-1; D gene ambiguous. Germline V gives CDR1 SGHVS, CDR2 FQNEAQ. V dropped 5 bases and J dropped 8 bases, with 13 bases sitting between them. This CDR3 contains 13 residues. The CDR3 protein is CASSLARVDEQFF. The CDR3 DNA follows: TGTGCCAGCAGCCTTGCTAGAGTCGATGAGCAGTTCTTC. Supplemented by reference TRBV7-8 and TRBJ2-1, the full variable domain reads GAGVSQSPRYKVAKRGQDVALRCDPISGHVSLFWYQQALGQGPEFLTYFQNEAQLDKSGLPSDRFFAERPEGSVSTLKIQRTQQEDSAVYLCASSLARVDEQFFGPGTRLTVL.

In its sample, this clonotype was seen a few times. The chain couples TRBV5-1 to TRBJ2-1, with D hard to call. This CDR3 contains 12 residues. V lost 2 bases and J 9 bases, leaving 9 bases between the germline ends. Per germline, CDR1 SGHRS and CDR2 YFSETQ. The CDR3 nucleotides read TGCGCCAGCAGCTTAAAGGGTAGTGAGCAGTTCTTC. It encodes CASSLKGSEQFF.

This clonotype has just a few counts. This sequence joins TRBV20-1 and TRBJ1-6; 7 positions agree with TRBD1. Germline CDR1 DFQATT, CDR2 SNEGSKA (reference sequence). J gave up 10 bases and V 4 bases, and 7 bases lay outside the gene matches. The CDR3 has 13 residues. The CDR3 loop is CSATFQGGSPLHF. CDR3 in DNA: TGCAGTGCTACCTTTCAGGGGGGCTCACCCCTCCACTTT.